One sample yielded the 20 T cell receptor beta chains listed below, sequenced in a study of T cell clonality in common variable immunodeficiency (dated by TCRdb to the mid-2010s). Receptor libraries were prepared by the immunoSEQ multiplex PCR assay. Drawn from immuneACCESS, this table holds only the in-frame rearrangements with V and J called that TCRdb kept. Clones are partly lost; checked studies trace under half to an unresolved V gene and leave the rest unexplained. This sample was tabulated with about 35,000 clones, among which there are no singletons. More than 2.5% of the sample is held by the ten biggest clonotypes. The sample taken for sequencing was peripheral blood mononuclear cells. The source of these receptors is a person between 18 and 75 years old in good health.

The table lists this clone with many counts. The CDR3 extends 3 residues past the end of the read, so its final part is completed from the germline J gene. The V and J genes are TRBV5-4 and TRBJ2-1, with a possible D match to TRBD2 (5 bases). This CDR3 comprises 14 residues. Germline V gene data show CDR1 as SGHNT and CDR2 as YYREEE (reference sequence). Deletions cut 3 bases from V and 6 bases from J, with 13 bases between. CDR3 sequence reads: CASSSGRRPNEQFF. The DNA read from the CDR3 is TGTGCCAGCAGCTCCGGCAGGAGGCCCAATGAG.

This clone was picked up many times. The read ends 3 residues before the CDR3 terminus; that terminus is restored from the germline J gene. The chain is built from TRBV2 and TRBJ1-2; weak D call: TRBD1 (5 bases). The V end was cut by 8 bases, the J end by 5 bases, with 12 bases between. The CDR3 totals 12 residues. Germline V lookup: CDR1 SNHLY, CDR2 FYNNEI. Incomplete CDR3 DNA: TGTGCCAGCGACCCCCAGGGTTATGGC. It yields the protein CASDPQGYG. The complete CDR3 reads CASDPQGYGYTF.

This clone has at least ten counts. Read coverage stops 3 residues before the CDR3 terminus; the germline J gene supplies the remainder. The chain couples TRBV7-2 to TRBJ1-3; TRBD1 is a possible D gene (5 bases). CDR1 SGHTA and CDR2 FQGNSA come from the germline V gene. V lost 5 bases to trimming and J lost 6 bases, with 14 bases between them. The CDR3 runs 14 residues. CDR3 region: CASSTQGSQNTIYF. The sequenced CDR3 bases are TGTGCCAGCAGCACGCAGGGTTCACAAAACACC. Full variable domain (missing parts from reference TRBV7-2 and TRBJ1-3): GAGVSQSPSNKVTEKGKDVELRCDPISGHTALYWYRQSLGQGLEFLIYFQGNSAPDKSGLPSDRFSAERTGGSVSTLTIQRTQQEDSAVYLCASSTQGSQNTIYFGEGSWLTVV.

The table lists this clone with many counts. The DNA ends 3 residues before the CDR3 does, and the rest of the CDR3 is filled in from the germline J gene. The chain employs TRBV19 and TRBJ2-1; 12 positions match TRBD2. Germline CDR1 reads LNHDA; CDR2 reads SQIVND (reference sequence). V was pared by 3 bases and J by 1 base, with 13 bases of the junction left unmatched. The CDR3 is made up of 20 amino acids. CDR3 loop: CASSMSRTSGEEPSYNEQFF. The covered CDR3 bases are TGTGCCAGTAGTATGTCGAGGACTAGCGGGGAGGAGCCTTCCTACAATGAG.

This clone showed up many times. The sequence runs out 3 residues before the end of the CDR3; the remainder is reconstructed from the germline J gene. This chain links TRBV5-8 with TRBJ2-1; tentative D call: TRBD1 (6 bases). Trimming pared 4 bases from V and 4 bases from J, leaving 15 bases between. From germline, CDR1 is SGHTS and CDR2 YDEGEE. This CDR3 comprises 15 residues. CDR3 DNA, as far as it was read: TGTGCCAGCAGCAGAACGGGACACCAATACAATGAG. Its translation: CASSRTGHQYNE. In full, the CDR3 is CASSRTGHQYNEQFF.

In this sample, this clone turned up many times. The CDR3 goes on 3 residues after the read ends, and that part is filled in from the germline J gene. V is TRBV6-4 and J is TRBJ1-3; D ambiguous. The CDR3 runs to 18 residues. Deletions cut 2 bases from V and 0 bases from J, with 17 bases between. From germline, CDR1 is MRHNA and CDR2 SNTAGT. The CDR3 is CASSDLPRGPFSGNTIYF. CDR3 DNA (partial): TGTGCCAGCAGTGACCTCCCAAGAGGGCCATTCTCTGGAAACACC.

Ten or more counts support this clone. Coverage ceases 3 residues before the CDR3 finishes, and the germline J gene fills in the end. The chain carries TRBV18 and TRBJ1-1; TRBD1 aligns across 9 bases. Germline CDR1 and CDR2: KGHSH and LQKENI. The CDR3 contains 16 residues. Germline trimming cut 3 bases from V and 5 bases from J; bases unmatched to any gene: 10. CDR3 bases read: TGTGCCAGCTCACCTTCCGGGACAGGGTATTCAACTGAA. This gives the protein CASSPSGTGYSTE. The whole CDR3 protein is CASSPSGTGYSTEAFF.

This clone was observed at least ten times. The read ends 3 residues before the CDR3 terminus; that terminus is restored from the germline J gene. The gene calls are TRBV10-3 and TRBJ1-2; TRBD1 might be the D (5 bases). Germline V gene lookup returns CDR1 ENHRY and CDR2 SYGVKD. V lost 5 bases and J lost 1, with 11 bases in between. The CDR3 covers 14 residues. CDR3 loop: CAISQVGGNYGYTF. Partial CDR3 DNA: TGTGCCATCAGTCAGGTGGGGGGTAACTATGGC.

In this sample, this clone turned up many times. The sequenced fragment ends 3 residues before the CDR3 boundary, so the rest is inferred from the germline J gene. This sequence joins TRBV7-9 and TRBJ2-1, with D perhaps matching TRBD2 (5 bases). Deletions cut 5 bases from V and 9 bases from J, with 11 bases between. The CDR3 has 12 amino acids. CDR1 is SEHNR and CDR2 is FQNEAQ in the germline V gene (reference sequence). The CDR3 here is CASSLMSGEQFF. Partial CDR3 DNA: TGTGCCAGCAGCCTGATGAGCGGTGAG. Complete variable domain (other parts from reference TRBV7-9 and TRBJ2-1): DTGVSQNPRHKITKRGQNVTFRCDPISEHNRLYWYRQTLGQGPEFLTYFQNEAQLEKSRLLSDRFSAERPKGSFSTLEIQRTEQGDSAMYLCASSLMSGEQFFGPGTRLTVL.

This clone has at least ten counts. The CDR3 sequence: CASSFRGTSGRETQYF. The sequenced part of the CDR3 DNA is TGCGCCAGCAGCTTCCGCGGGACTAGCGGGAGGGAGACC. The gene calls are TRBV5-1 and TRBJ2-5, with 15 bases identical to TRBD2. The read ends 3 residues early relative to the CDR3; the germline J gene fills the gap. The J segment lost 5 bases and the V segment lost 2 bases, leaving 4 bases of the junction unmatched. CDR1 SGHRS and CDR2 YFSETQ come from the germline V gene. The CDR3 covers 16 residues.

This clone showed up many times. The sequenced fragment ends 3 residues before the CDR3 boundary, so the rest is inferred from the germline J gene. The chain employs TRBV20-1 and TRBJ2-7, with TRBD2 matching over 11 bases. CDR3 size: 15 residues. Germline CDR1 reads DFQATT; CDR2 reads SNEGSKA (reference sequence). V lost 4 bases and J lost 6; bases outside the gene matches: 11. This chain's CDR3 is CSANPIAGGPVEQYF. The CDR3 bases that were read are TGCAGTGCTAATCCGATAGCGGGAGGGCCTGTCGAG.

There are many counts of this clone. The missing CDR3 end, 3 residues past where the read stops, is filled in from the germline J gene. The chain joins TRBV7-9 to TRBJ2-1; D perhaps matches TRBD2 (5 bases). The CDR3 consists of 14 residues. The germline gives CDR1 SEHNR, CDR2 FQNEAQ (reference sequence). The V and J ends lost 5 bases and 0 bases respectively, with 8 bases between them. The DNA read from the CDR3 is TGTGCCAGCAGCCTCACTAGCTCCTACAATGAG. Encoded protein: CASSLTSSYNE. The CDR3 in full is CASSLTSSYNEQFF.

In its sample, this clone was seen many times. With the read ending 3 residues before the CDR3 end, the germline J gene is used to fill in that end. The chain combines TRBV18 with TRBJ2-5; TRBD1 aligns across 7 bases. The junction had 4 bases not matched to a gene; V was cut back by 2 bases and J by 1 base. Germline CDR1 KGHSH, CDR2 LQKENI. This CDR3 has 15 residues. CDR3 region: CASSPTQGRQETQYF. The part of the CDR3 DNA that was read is TGTGCCAGCTCACCAACACAGGGGCGCCAAGAGACC.

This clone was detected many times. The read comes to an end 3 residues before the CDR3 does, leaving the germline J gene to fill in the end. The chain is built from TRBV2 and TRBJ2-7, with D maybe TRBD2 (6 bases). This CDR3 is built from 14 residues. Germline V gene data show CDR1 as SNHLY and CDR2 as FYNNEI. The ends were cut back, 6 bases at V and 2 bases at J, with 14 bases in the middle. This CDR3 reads CASRYGGATYEQYF. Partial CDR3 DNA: TGTGCCAGCAGATATGGAGGGGCGACCTACGAG.

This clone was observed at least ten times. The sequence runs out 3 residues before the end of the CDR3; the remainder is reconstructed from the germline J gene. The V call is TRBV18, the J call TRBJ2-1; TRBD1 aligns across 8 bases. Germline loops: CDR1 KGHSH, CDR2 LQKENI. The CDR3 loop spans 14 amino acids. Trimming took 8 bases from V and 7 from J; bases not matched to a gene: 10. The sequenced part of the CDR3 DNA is TGTGCCAGCACCCAAGGACAGGGAAGGAATGAG. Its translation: CASTQGQGRNE. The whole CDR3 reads CASTQGQGRNEQFF.

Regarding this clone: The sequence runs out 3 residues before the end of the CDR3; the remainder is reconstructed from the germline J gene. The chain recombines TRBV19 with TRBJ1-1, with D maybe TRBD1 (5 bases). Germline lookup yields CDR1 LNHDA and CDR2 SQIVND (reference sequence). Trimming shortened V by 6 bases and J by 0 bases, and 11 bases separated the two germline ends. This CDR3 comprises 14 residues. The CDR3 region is CASSPGYVNTEAFF. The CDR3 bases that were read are TGTGCCAGTAGCCCAGGGTATGTGAACACTGAA. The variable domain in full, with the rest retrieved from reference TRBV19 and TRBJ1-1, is DGGITQSPKYLFRKEGQNVTLSCEQNLNHDAMYWYRQDPGQGLRLIYYSQIVNDFQKGDIAEGYSVSREKKESFPLTVTSAQKNPTAFYLCASSPGYVNTEAFFGQGTRLTVV.

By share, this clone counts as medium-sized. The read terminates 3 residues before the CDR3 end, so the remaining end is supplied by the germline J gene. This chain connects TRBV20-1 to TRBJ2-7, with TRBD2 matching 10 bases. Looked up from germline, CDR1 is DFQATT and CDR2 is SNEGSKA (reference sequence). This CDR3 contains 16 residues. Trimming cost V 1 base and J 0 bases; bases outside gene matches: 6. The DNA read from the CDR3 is TGCAGTGCTAGAGGGGCAGCGGGAGGGGACTCCTACGAG. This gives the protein CSARGAAGGDSYE. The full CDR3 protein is CSARGAAGGDSYEQYF.

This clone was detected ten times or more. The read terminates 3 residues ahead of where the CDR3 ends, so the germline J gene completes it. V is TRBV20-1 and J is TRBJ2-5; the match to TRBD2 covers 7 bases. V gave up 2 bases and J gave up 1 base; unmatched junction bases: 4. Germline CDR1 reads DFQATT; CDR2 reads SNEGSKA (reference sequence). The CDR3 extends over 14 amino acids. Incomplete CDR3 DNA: TGCAGTGCTAGAAGGCCTAGCGGCCAAGAGACC. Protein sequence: CSARRPSGQET. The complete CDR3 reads CSARRPSGQETQYF.

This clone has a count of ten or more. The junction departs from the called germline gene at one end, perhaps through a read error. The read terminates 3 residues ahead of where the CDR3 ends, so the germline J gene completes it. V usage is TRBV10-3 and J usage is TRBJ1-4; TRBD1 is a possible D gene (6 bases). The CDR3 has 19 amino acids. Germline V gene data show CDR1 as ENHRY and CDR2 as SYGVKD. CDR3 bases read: TGTGCCATCAGTGAGTCTTCTTTCACAGTTGGGGGCGACGGGGAAAGA. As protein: CAISESSFTVGGDGER. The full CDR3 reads CAISESSFTVGGDGERLFF.

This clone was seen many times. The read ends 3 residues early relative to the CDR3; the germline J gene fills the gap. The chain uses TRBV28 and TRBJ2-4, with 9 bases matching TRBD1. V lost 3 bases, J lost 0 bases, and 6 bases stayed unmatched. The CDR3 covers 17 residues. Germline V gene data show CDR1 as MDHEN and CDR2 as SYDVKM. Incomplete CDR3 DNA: TGTGCCAGCAGTTTGGGCGGGACAGGGCTAGCCAAAAACATT. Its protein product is CASSLGGTGLAKNI. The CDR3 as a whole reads CASSLGGTGLAKNIQYF.